This T cell receptor beta chain comes out of a study of blood T cell repertoires in COVID-19. The repertoire was sequenced with immunoSEQ multiplex PCR; TCRdb's copy has only in-frame clones and lacks some. The sample shows a few hundred thousand clones, less than 85% of them seen only once. The V and J ends lost 5 bases and 7 bases respectively, with 12 bases between them. The CDR3 is 13 amino acids. Germline V CDR1 and CDR2: SGHTA, FQGTGA. The material sequenced was PBMCs or T cells enriched from blood (not recorded which). This receptor was obtained from a man in his forties who had recovered from COVID-19. This chain uses TRBV7-3 with TRBJ2-1; tentatively, D is TRBD1 (5 bases). In nucleotides, the CDR3 is TGTGCCAGCAGCCAACAGCAGGGAAATGAGCAGTTCTTC. Translation gives CASSQQQGNEQFF.